What follows are 17 T cell receptor beta chains derived from one specimen sequenced in a study of read filtering for tumor transcriptome and immune sequencing. The library was built from roughly 400 ng RNA with molecular barcoded adaptors for alpha/delta and beta/gamma chains. TCRdb ran MiXCR on the reads and lists one entry per CDR3 protein. The repertoire holds about 46,000 distinct CDR3 sequences, with about a fifth as singletons. Sequencing was done on a sample of a population of CD138-negative cells sorted from bone marrow. The receptors come from a donor aged 40 or older with multiple myeloma.

CDR3 sequence: CASSLTQTSGIGGDTQYF. Written as DNA, the CDR3 is TGTGCCAGCAGCTTAACCCAAACTAGCGGGATTGGAGGGGATACGCAGTATTTT. V and J are TRBV7-9 and TRBJ2-3; 10 nucleotides align to TRBD2. The CDR3 spans 18 residues. Trimming removed 2 bases from V and 6 bases from J; junction bases left unmatched: 14. The germline gives CDR1 SEHNR, CDR2 FQNEAQ (reference sequence).

In this sample, this clonotype turned up many times. This chain joins TRBV6-2 or TRBV6-3 and TRBJ2-2; D remains ambiguous. From germline, CDR1 is MNHEY and CDR2 SVGEGT. The ends were cut back, 2 bases at V and 6 bases at J, with 10 bases in the middle. The CDR3 is made up of 14 amino acids. This chain's CDR3 is CASSYDGRAGELFF. The CDR3 nucleotides read TGTGCCAGCAGTTACGATGGCCGGGCCGGGGAGCTGTTTTTT.

This clonotype was recorded a few times. The chain carries TRBV14 and TRBJ2-1; 12 bases agree with TRBD2. The germline gives CDR1 SGHDN, CDR2 FVKESK. This CDR3 spans 18 amino acids. V shed 3 bases and J 4 bases; nucleotides not matched to a gene: 10. CDR3 DNA: TGTGCCAGCAGCCAGGAGACTAGCGGGGGATGGGGTTACAATGAGCAGTTCTTC. Translation: CASSQETSGGWGYNEQFF.

As for this clonotype: This may arise from a read error, as a much more abundant clone is one base away. The chain uses TRBV7-6 and TRBJ2-3, with D possibly being TRBD2 (5 bases). This CDR3 spans 15 amino acids. The germline CDR1 and CDR2 sequences are SGHVS and FNYEAQ. CDR3 sequence (DNA): TGTGCCAGCAGCTTAGTCCTGGGAGCTACAGATACTCAGTATTTT. Its translation is CASSLVLGATDTQYF.

This clonotype was counted only a few times. This rearrangement joins TRBV29-1 to TRBJ2-3; D not certain. This CDR3 region has 14 residues. V lost 3 bases to trimming and J lost 0 bases, with 10 bases between them. Germline loops: CDR1 SQVTM, CDR2 ANQGSEA. CDR3 sequence (DNA): TGCAGCGTTGATGTTGTTGGTAGCACAGATACGCAGTATTTT. Encoded protein: CSVDVVGSTDTQYF.

This clonotype has just one count. A much larger clone lies one base from this, so it may be a read error. The chain uses TRBV29-1 and TRBJ2-7; D is possibly TRBD1 or TRBD2 (6 bases each). This CDR3 is built from 14 residues. The germline CDR1 and CDR2 sequences are SQVTM and ANQGSEA. Trimming shortened V by 3 bases and J by 5 bases, and 17 bases separated the two germline ends. The DNA for the CDR3 is TGCAGCGTTGACCGGGACTCAGGGGACCACGAGCAGTACTTC. It specifies CSVDRDSGDHEQYF.

This clonotype was recorded many times. V usage is TRBV29-1 and J usage is TRBJ2-7, with 9 nucleotides matching TRBD2. J was trimmed by 5 bases and V by 2 bases; bases with no gene match: 13. The CDR3 runs to 16 residues. Germline V gene lookup returns CDR1 SQVTM and CDR2 ANQGSEA. CDR3 sequence (DNA): TGCAGCGTTGAACTGTTTAGGAGCGGGAGGTCCCACGAGCAGTACTTC. Its protein product is CSVELFRSGRSHEQYF.

This clonotype was seen more than once but under ten times. This chain connects TRBV6-5 to TRBJ2-2; no clear D gene. V dropped 8 bases and J dropped 8 bases, with 15 bases sitting between them. CDR3 length equals 13 residues. CDR1 and CDR2 (germline): MNHEY, SVGAGI. DNA for the CDR3: TGTGCCAGCCCGGGTGGAGCTTCAGGGGAGCTGTTTTTT. It codes for CASPGGASGELFF.

In its sample, this clonotype was seen many times. The chain is built from TRBV6-2 or TRBV6-3 and TRBJ2-1, with 13 bases matching TRBD2. Germline assignment: CDR1 MNHEY and CDR2 SVGEGT. The CDR3 covers 15 residues. The V and J ends lost 5 bases and 9 bases, in that order; junction bases with no gene match: 7. The CDR3 DNA is TGTGCCAGCAGTCTGGGACTAGCGGGATTGGGTGAGCAGTTCTTC. Its translation is CASSLGLAGLGEQFF.

The DNA for the CDR3 is TGTGCCAGCAGCTTTACCCCGTATCGGGGAGGTCAAGATAATGAGCAGTTCTTC. It specifies CASSFTPYRGGQDNEQFF. This chain uses TRBV7-2 with TRBJ2-1; D perhaps matches TRBD2 (6 bases). The CDR3 consists of 18 residues. Germline V gene lookup returns CDR1 SGHTA and CDR2 FQGNSA. Trimming removed 3 bases at V and 7 bases at J, with 25 bases between.

V and J are TRBV10-2 and TRBJ2-1; D possibly corresponds to TRBD2 (5 bases). V was cut by 6 bases and J by 9 bases, with 12 bases left in between. There are 12 residues in the CDR3. The V gene's germline CDR1 is WSHSY and CDR2 SAAADI. The CDR3 here is CASSRGRGEQFF. For the CDR3, the DNA is TGCGCCAGCAGCCGGGGTCGGGGTGAGCAGTTCTTC.

A single count supports this clonotype. The genes are TRBV7-6 and TRBJ2-3; 7 bases align to TRBD2. CDR1 and CDR2 (germline): SGHVS, FNYEAQ. This CDR3 spans 14 amino acids. Trimming removed 1 base from V and 4 bases from J; junction bases left unmatched: 2. CDR3 amino acids: CASSLGAGADTQYF. CDR3 coding DNA: TGTGCCAGCAGCTTAGGGGCGGGAGCAGATACGCAGTATTTT. Together with reference TRBV7-6 and TRBJ2-3, the CDR3 gives the full variable domain: GAGVSQSPRYKVTKRGQDVALRCDPISGHVSLYWYRQALGQGPEFLTYFNYEAQQDKSGLPNDRFSAERPEGSISTLTIQRTEQRDSAMYRCASSLGAGADTQYFGPGTRLTVL.

This clonotype was detected only a few times. This chain links TRBV7-9 with TRBJ1-1; no clear D. The CDR3 contains 13 residues. V was cut by 5 bases and J by 7 bases, with 14 bases left in between. Germline V gene data show CDR1 as SEHNR and CDR2 as FQNEAQ (reference sequence). As DNA, the CDR3 is TGTGCCAGCAGCCTGCCCCAGTGGGGTGAAGCTTTCTTT. Encoded protein: CASSLPQWGEAFF.

This clonotype appeared many times. The chain carries TRBV6-2 or TRBV6-3 and TRBJ2-6; D tentatively reads TRBD1 or TRBD2 (5 bases each). In germline, CDR1 is MNHEY, CDR2 SVGEGT. The CDR3 is 17 residues long. Trimming stripped 7 bases from V and 2 bases from J, with 18 bases between. CDR3 nucleotide sequence: TGTGCCAGCACCGGTGGGCCCGGGACGGCTGGGGCCAACGTCCTGACTTTC. Protein sequence: CASTGGPGTAGANVLTF.

This clonotype has only one observation. The chain has TRBV4-1 and TRBJ2-4, with 11 bases fitting TRBD2. Germline V gene lookup returns CDR1 MGHRA and CDR2 YSYEKL. V lost 4 bases and J lost 0; bases outside the gene matches: 8. CDR3 length equals 18 residues. The CDR3 loop is CASSPGLAGGLAKNIQYF. DNA of the CDR3: TGCGCCAGCAGCCCAGGACTAGCGGGTGGGCTAGCCAAAAACATTCAGTACTTC.

Points on this clonotype: A much larger clone differs from this one at a single base, so this may be a read error. The chain joins TRBV11-2 to TRBJ1-4; D not resolved. There are 16 residues in the CDR3. CDR1 is SGHAT, CDR2 FQNNGV, per germline. The CDR3, as DNA: TGTGTCAGCAGCCCCAACAGCCTTGCAACTAATGAAAAACTGTTTTTT. This sequence encodes CVSSPNSLATNEKLFF.

At least ten counts were recorded for this clonotype. The chain couples TRBV5-6 to TRBJ2-1; 11 bases align to TRBD2. Trimming at V came to 6 bases and at J to 1 base, leaving 9 bases not matched to a gene. The CDR3 has 17 amino acids. CDR1 is SGHDT, CDR2 YYEEEE, per germline. CDR3 loop: CASNTLAGGFSYNEQFF. The CDR3 nucleotides read TGTGCCAGCAATACGCTAGCGGGAGGTTTTTCCTACAATGAGCAGTTCTTC.